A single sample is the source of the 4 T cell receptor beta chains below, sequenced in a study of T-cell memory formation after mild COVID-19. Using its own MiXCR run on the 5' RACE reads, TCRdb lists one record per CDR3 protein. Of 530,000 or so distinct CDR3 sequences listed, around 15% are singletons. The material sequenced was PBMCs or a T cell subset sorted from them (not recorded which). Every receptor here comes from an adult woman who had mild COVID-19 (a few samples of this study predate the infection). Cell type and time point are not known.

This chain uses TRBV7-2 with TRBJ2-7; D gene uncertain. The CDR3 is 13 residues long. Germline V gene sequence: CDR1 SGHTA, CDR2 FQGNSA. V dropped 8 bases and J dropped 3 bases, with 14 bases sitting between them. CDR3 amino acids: CASARIPNYEQYF. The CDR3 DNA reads TGTGCCAGCGCGAGAATTCCCAACTACGAGCAGTACTTC.

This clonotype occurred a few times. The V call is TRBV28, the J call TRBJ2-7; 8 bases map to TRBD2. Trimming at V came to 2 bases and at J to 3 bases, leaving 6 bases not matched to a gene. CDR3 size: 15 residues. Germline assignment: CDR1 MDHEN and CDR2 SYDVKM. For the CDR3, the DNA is TGTGCCAGCAGTTTAGGGAGCGGGAGTCTCTACGAGCAGTACTTC. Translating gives CASSLGSGSLYEQYF.

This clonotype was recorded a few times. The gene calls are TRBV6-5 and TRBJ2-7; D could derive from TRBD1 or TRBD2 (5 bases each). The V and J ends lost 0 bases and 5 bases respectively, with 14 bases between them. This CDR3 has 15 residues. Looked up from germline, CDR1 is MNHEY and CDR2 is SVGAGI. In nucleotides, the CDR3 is TGTGCCAGCAGTTACTCGTTCCTAGGGACCGACGAGCAGTACTTC. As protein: CASSYSFLGTDEQYF.

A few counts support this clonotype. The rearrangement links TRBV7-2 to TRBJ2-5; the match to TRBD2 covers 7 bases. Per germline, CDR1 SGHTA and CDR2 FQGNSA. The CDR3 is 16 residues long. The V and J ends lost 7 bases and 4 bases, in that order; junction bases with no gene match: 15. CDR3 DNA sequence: TGTGCCAGCACCCCAGGGTTCGGCGGGGGAGGAGAGACCCAGTACTTC. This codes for CASTPGFGGGGETQYF.